The 18 T cell receptor beta chains in this list originate from one sample, sequenced in a study of T-cell reconstitution after alpha-beta-depleted transplantation in children. Unique molecular identifiers were incorporated when the TCRbeta library was constructed. MiXCR, applied by TCRdb to the PCR reads, yields one record per CDR3 protein. The repertoire holds about a million distinct CDR3 sequences, with about 31% as singletons. Sequenced here: PBMCs, mostly from graft donor cells, sampled 360 days after TCRalphabeta/CD19-depleted stem cell transplant. These receptors were obtained from a boy under three years old who had a stem cell transplant for SCID, so the T cells may come from the graft donor.

V is TRBV6-1 and J is TRBJ1-3, with TRBD1 as a possible D gene (5 bases). The germline CDR1 and CDR2 sequences are MNHNS and SASEGT. The length of the CDR3 is 16 residues. V shed 3 bases and J shed 4 bases, with 16 bases lying between them. The CDR3 region has the DNA TGTGCCAGCAGTGATTATTGGAGGACATCAGGAAACACCATATATTTT. Translating gives CASSDYWRTSGNTIYF.

The chain carries TRBV30 and TRBJ2-3; TRBD1 aligns across 11 bases. The V gene end was trimmed by 3 bases and the J gene end by 6 bases; junction bases not matched to a gene: 5. The CDR3 runs 14 residues. Germline CDR1 GTSNPN, CDR2 SVGIG (reference sequence). In DNA, the CDR3 is TGTGCCTGGAGAGGACAGGGGGCGAGGGATACGCAGTATTTT. Protein: CAWRGQGARDTQYF.

The chain uses TRBV7-9 and TRBJ2-1, with 9 bases identical to TRBD2. This CDR3 spans 16 amino acids. Germline-derived CDR1 and CDR2 are SEHNR and FQNEAQ (reference sequence). The trim removed 4 bases at V and 5 bases at J, leaving 9 bases unmatched. The CDR3 sequence: CASSSDERGADNEQFF. The CDR3 bases are TGTGCCAGCAGCTCCGATGAGCGGGGGGCCGACAATGAGCAGTTCTTC. The full variable domain, completed using reference TRBV7-9 and TRBJ2-1, is DTGVSQNPRHKITKRGQNVTFRCDPISEHNRLYWYRQTLGQGPEFLTYFQNEAQLEKSRLLSDRFSAERPKGSFSTLEIQRTEQGDSAMYLCASSSDERGADNEQFFGPGTRLTVL.

J is TRBJ2-3 and V is TRBV10-3; 8 nucleotides match TRBD1. With 3 bases clipped from V and 7 bases from J, the junction kept 9 bases outside the gene matches. CDR1 and CDR2 (germline): ENHRY, SYGVKD. The CDR3 has 15 amino acids. The CDR3 DNA sequence: TGTGCCATCAGTGAAGGCGGACAGGGTCGGAATACGCAGTATTTT. Residues: CAISEGGQGRNTQYF.

The V gene is TRBV7-3, the J gene TRBJ1-3; TRBD1 agrees at 9 bases. Trimming removed 0 bases from V and 3 bases from J; junction bases left unmatched: 9. Germline CDR1 reads SGHTA; CDR2 reads FQGTGA. The CDR3 consists of 18 residues. The CDR3 DNA reads TGTGCCAGCAGCTTAACGTGCTTGGGACAGGGATGTGGAAACACCATATATTTT. This encodes CASSLTCLGQGCGNTIYF.

This clonotype was counted only a few times. The chain employs TRBV28 and TRBJ1-5, with D possibly matching TRBD1 (6 bases). The CDR3 covers 15 residues. V shed 3 bases and J shed 6 bases, with 15 bases lying between them. Germline V gene lookup returns CDR1 MDHEN and CDR2 SYDVKM. CDR3 amino acids: CASSFGQGMGQPQHF. DNA for the CDR3: TGTGCCAGCAGTTTTGGCCAGGGGATGGGTCAGCCCCAGCATTTT.

This clonotype came up a few times. This chain uses TRBV29-1 with TRBJ1-2; no reliable D call. The CDR3 sequence is 14 residues long. Trimming shortened V by 5 bases and J by 2 bases, and 15 bases separated the two germline ends. Per germline, CDR1 SQVTM and CDR2 ANQGSEA. The CDR3: CSVRRQHNNYGYTF. CDR3 bases: TGCAGCGTTCGGCGGCAACATAACAACTATGGCTACACCTTC.

With respect to this clonotype: Compared with germline, one end of the junction differs, possibly owing to a read error. This chain uses TRBV2 with TRBJ2-4; 11 bases fit TRBD1. The V gene's germline CDR1 is SNHLY and CDR2 FYNNEI. CDR3 length: 15 residues. CDR3 sequence reads: CASREGTGGKNIQYF. CDR3 sequence (DNA): TGTGCCAGCAGGGAAGGGACAGGGGGCAAAAACATTCAGTACTTC.

This clonotype was seen a few times. The rearrangement joins TRBV28 to TRBJ2-5, with a tentative D call TRBD2 (6 bases). This CDR3 region has 14 residues. CDR1 and CDR2 (germline): MDHEN, SYDVKM. The V end was cut by 7 bases, the J end by 4 bases, with 16 bases between. The CDR3 is CASTRGGVGETQYF. CDR3 DNA: TGTGCCAGCACTCGAGGAGGGGTGGGAGAGACCCAGTACTTC. Full variable domain (outside the CDR3, taken from reference TRBV28 and TRBJ2-5): DVKVTQSSRYLVKRTGEKVFLECVQDMDHENMFWYRQDPGLGLRLIYFSYDVKMKEKGDIPEGYSVSREKKERFSLILESASTNQTSMYLCASTRGGVGETQYFGPGTRLLVL.

The genes are TRBV15 and TRBJ1-5, with D maybe TRBD1 (6 bases). Trimming removed 0 bases from V and 5 bases from J, with 20 bases in between. The germline gives CDR1 LNHNV, CDR2 YYDKDF (reference sequence). The length of the CDR3 is 18 residues. Here the CDR3 reads CATSRETGVDGFHQPQHF. Written as DNA, the CDR3 is TGTGCCACCAGCAGAGAGACAGGCGTTGATGGTTTCCATCAGCCCCAGCATTTT.

This clonotype was counted between two and nine times. The rearrangement joins TRBV4-2 to TRBJ2-3; D ambiguous. Germline V lookup: CDR1 LGHNA, CDR2 YNFKEQ. Trimming pared 2 bases from V and 2 bases from J, leaving 14 bases between. The CDR3 has 16 residues. The CDR3 DNA reads TGTGCCAGCAGCCAACGGGCCCGGCTGCCCACAGATACGCAGTATTTT. The encoded protein is CASSQRARLPTDTQYF.

The chain carries TRBV12-3 or TRBV12-4 and TRBJ2-5; D remains ambiguous. The CDR3 spans 15 residues. Trimming shortened V by 4 bases and J by 0 bases, and 12 bases separated the two germline ends. Here the CDR3 DNA reads TGTGCCAGCAGTTCCGAAACAGTGTACCAAGAGACCCAGTACTTC. It encodes CASSSETVYQETQYF.

This clonotype was found a few times. This chain links TRBV5-1 with TRBJ2-7; the D gene is possibly TRBD1 (6 bases). This CDR3 has 15 residues. The germline gives CDR1 SGHRS, CDR2 YFSETQ. Trimming pared 0 bases from V and 0 bases from J, leaving 10 bases between. The CDR3 loop is CASSLGQASSYEQYF. The CDR3 region has the DNA TGCGCCAGCAGCTTGGGACAGGCAAGCTCCTACGAGCAGTACTTC.

This clonotype was observed a handful of times. The chain links TRBV6-7 to TRBJ1-1, with TRBD1 matching 7 bases. TRBV6-7 is an open reading frame whose function is uncertain. This CDR3 is 17 amino acids long. With 6 bases clipped from V and 4 bases from J, the junction kept 17 bases outside the gene matches. The CDR3 region is CASSNRDSSLGGTEAFF. The CDR3 bases are TGTGCCAGCAGCAACCGGGACAGTTCATTGGGTGGCACTGAAGCTTTCTTT.

This clonotype has only a few counts. The genes are TRBV10-1 and TRBJ1-3; TRBD1 agrees at 8 bases. This CDR3 spans 16 amino acids. The V gene end was trimmed by 0 bases and the J gene end by 3 bases; junction bases not matched to a gene: 4. Per the germline V gene, CDR1 is WNHNN and CDR2 is SYGVQD (reference sequence). This CDR3 is CASSESMGQVGNTIYF. CDR3 bases: TGCGCCAGCAGTGAGTCGATGGGACAGGTTGGAAACACCATATATTTT.

This clonotype occurred a few times. The chain couples TRBV20-1 to TRBJ1-4; unclear D gene. V gave up 3 bases and J gave up 0 bases, with 8 bases separating them. Germline V gene sequence: CDR1 DFQATT, CDR2 SNEGSKA (reference sequence). There are 14 residues in the CDR3. CDR3 region: CSASTRATNEKLFF. The CDR3 DNA sequence: TGCAGTGCTAGTACCCGGGCAACTAATGAAAAACTGTTTTTT.

The chain is built from TRBV5-1 and TRBJ2-1, with 10 nucleotides matching TRBD2. Trimming took 3 bases from V and 5 from J; bases not matched to a gene: 5. Per germline, CDR1 SGHRS and CDR2 YFSETQ. CDR3 length: 15 residues. In nucleotides, the CDR3 is TGCGCCAGCAGCTCTCCTAGCGGGGGTAACAATGAGCAGTTCTTC. The encoded protein is CASSSPSGGNNEQFF.

In this sample, this clonotype turned up a few times. This chain joins TRBV28 and TRBJ2-5; 9 nucleotides line up with TRBD2. Looked up from germline, CDR1 is MDHEN and CDR2 is SYDVKM. The CDR3 is 18 amino acids. The trim removed 4 bases at V and 2 bases at J, leaving 14 bases unmatched. CDR3 residues: CASSSPLASGAPQETQYF. The CDR3 nucleotides are TGTGCCAGCAGTTCCCCCCTGGCTAGCGGGGCTCCGCAAGAGACCCAGTACTTC.